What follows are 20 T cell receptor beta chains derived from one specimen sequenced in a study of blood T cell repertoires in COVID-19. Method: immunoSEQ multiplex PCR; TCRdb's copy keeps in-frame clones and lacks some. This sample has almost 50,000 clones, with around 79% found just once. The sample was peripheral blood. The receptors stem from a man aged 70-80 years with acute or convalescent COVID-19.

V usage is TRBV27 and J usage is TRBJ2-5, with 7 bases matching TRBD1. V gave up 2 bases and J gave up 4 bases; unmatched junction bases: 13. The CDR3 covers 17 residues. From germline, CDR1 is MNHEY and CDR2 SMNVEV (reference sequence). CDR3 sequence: CASSLLTNRGSTETQYF. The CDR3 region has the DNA TGTGCCAGCAGTTTACTTACTAACAGGGGAAGTACAGAGACCCAGTACTTC.

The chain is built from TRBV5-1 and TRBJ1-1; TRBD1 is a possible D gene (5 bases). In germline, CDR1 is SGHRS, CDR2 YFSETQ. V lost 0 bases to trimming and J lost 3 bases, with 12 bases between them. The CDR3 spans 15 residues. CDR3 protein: CASSLVPGVDTEAFF. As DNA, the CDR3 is TGCGCCAGCAGCTTGGTCCCGGGGGTGGACACTGAAGCTTTCTTT. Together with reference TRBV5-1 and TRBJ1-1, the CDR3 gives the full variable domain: KAGVTQTPRYLIKTRGQQVTLSCSPISGHRSVSWYQQTPGQGLQFLFEYFSETQRNKGNFPGRFSGRQFSNSRSEMNVSTLELGDSALYLCASSLVPGVDTEAFFGQGTRLTVV.

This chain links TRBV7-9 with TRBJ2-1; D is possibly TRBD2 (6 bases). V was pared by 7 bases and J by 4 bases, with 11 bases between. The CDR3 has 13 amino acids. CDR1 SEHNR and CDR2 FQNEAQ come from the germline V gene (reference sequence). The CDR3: CASNLGGYNEQFF. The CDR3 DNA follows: TGTGCCAGCAACCTTGGGGGGTACAATGAGCAGTTCTTC.

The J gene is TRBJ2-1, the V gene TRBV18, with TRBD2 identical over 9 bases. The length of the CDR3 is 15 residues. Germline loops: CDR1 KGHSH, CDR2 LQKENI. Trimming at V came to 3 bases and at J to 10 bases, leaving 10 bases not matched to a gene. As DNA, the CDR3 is TGTGCCAGCTCACCCCCGACTAGCGGCCGTATGGAGCAGTTCTTC. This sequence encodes CASSPPTSGRMEQFF.

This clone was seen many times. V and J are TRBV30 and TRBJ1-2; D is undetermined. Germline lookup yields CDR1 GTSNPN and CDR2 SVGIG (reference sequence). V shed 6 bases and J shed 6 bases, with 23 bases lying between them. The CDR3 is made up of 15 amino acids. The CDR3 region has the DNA TGTGCCTGTCCTGAAGCCCGGGGTTCGCAAGATGGCTACACCTTC. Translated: CACPEARGSQDGYTF.

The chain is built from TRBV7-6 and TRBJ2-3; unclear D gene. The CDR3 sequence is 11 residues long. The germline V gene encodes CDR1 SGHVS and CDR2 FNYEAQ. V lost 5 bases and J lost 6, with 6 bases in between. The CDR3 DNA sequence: TGTGCCAGCAGCCCTGCGGATACGCAGTATTTT. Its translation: CASSPADTQYF.

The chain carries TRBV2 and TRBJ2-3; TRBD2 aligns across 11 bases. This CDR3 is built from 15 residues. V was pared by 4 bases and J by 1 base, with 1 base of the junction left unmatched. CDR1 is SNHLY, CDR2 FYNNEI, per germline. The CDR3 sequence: CASSGGLAGTDTQYF. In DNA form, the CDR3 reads TGTGCCAGCAGTGGGGGACTAGCGGGCACAGATACGCAGTATTTT.

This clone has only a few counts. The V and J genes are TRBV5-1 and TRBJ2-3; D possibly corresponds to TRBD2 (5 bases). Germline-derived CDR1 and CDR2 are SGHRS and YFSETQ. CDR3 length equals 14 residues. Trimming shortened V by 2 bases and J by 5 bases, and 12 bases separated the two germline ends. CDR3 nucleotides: TGCGCCAGCAGCTTCGGACTGTCGGTAGATACGCAGTATTTT. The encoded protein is CASSFGLSVDTQYF.

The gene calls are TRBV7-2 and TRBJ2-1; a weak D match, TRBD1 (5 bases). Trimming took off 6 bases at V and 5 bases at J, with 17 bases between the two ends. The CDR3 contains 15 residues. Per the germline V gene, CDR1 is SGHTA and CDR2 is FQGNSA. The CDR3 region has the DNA TGTGCCAGCAGTCCCGCCCCGAGACAGCACAATGAGCAGTTCTTC. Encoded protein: CASSPAPRQHNEQFF.

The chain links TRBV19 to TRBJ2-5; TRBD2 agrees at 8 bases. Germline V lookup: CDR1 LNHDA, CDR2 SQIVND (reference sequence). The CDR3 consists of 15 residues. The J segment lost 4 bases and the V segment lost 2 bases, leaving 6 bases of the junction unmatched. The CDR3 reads CASSISGGAGETQYF. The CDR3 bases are TGTGCCAGTAGTATATCGGGGGGGGCCGGAGAGACCCAGTACTTC.

The chain's CDR3 is CASSSPGQGVYEQYF. The CDR3 region has the DNA TGTGCCAGCAGCTCGCCGGGACAGGGGGTCTACGAGCAGTACTTC. V is TRBV7-8 and J is TRBJ2-7, with 11 bases aligning to TRBD1. Germline V gene lookup returns CDR1 SGHVS and CDR2 FQNEAQ. The CDR3 extends over 15 amino acids. J was trimmed by 3 bases and V by 4 bases; bases with no gene match: 5. Full variable domain (missing parts from reference TRBV7-8 and TRBJ2-7): GAGVSQSPRYKVAKRGQDVALRCDPISGHVSLFWYQQALGQGPEFLTYFQNEAQLDKSGLPSDRFFAERPEGSVSTLKIQRTQQEDSAVYLCASSSPGQGVYEQYFGPGTRLTVT.

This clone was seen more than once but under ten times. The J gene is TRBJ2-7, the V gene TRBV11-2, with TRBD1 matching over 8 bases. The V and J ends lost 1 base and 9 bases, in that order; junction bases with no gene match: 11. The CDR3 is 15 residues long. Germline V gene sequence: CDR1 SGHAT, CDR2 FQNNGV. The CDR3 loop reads CASSLGGTGFHVQYF. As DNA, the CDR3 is TGTGCCAGCAGCTTAGGAGGGACAGGATTCCATGTGCAGTACTTC.

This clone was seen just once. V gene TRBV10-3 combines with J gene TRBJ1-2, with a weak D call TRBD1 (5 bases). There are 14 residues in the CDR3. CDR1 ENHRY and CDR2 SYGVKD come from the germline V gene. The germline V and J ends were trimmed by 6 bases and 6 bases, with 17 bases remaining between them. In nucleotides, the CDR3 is TGTGCCATCAGCGTGGACGGGGGTCAGAATGGCTACACCTTC. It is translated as CAISVDGGQNGYTF.

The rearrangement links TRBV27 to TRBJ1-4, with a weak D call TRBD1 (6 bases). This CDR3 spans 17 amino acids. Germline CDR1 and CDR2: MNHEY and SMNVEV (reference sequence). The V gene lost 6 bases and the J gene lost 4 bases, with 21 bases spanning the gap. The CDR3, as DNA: TGTGCCAGCAGGACCCAACAGGGTGGGAGTTTTAATGAAAAACTGTTTTTT. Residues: CASRTQQGGSFNEKLFF.

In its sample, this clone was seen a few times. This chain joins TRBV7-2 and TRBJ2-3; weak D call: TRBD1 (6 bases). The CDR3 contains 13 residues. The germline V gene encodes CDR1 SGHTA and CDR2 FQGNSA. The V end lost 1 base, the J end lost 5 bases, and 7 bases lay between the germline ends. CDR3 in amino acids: CASSLDRVDTQYF. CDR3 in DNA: TGTGCCAGCAGCTTAGACAGGGTAGATACGCAGTATTTT.

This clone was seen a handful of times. CDR3 sequence reads: CAITALAETGELFF. For the CDR3, the DNA is TGTGCCATCACGGCACTTGCGGAGACCGGGGAGCTGTTTTTT. The chain employs TRBV10-3 and TRBJ2-2; D gene ambiguous. V was pared by 7 bases and J by 5 bases, with 14 bases between. The CDR3 runs to 14 residues. Germline lookup yields CDR1 ENHRY and CDR2 SYGVKD.

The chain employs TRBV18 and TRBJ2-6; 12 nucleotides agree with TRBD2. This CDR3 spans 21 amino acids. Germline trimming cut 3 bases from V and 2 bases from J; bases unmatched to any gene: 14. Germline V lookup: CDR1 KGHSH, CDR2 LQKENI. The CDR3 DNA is TGTGCCAGCTCACCCGCTACATTCGGACTAGCGGGGTTTGCTGGGGCCAACGTCCTGACTTTC. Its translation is CASSPATFGLAGFAGANVLTF.

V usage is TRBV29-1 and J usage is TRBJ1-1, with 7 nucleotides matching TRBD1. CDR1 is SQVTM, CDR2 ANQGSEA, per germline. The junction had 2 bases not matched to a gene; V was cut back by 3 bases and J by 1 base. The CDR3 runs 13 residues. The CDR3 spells CSVDRTGNTEAFF. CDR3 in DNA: TGCAGCGTTGACAGGACAGGGAACACTGAAGCTTTCTTT. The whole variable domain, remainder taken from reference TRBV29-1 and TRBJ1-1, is SAVISQKPSRDICQRGTSLTIQCQVDSQVTMMFWYRQQPGQSLTLIATANQGSEATYESGFVIDKFPISRPNLTFSTLTVSNMSPEDSSIYLCSVDRTGNTEAFFGQGTRLTVV.

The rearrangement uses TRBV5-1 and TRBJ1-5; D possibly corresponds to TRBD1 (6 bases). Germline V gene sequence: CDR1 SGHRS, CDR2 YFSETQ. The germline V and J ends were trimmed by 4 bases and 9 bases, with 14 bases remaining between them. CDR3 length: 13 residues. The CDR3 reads CASSRDILTPQHF. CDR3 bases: TGCGCCAGCAGCCGGGACATCCTTACGCCCCAGCATTTT.

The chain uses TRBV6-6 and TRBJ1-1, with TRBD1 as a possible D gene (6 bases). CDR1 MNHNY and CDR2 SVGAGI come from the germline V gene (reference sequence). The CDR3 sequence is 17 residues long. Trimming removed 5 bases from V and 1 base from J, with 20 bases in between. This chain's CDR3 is CASSQYAGRGTNTEAFF. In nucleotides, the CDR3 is TGTGCCAGCAGTCAATACGCAGGGAGGGGGACGAACACTGAAGCTTTCTTT.